This TCR beta chain was recorded in a study of blood T cell repertoires in COVID-19. Assay used: immunoSEQ multiplex PCR; TCRdb lists only in-frame clones, some missing. The profile covers 310,000 or so clones, with around 83% appearing a single time and about 1.2% taken by the ten largest. The TCR comes from a woman between 50 and 59 years old with acute or convalescent COVID-19. The specimen sequenced was peripheral blood.

CDR3 sequence: CASSLGTGTNTGELFF. CDR3 sequence (DNA): TGCGCCAGCAGCTTGGGGACAGGTACGAACACCGGGGAGCTGTTTTTT. This chain joins TRBV5-1 and TRBJ2-2; 7 nucleotides match TRBD1. CDR1 is SGHRS and CDR2 is YFSETQ in the germline V gene. The ends lost 0 bases at V and 0 bases at J; junction bases unmatched: 2. CDR3 length equals 16 residues.